This T cell receptor beta chain is drawn from a study of blood T cell repertoires in COVID-19. About the research overall: COVID-19 samples collected from the United States, Italy and Spain covered acute and convalescent phases. Sources were T cells, B-cell-depleted T cells, or PBMCs; the material itself was cDNA or gDNA.

Original processing methods: Amplification of reference gene primers was used by the study to estimate nucleated cell counts. The assay was immunoSEQ multiplex PCR, and TCRdb's table has in-frame clones only and misses some. The D gene and trimming were derived from the DNA, and the V and J assignments and clone size from that table. The sample has 250,000 or so clones, approximately 80% seen once. V dropped 3 bases and J dropped 10 bases, with 11 bases sitting between them. Per germline, CDR1 SGDLS and CDR2 YYNGEE. This CDR3 has 13 amino acids. The sequencing input was peripheral blood. The TCR comes from a woman aged 70-85 years with acute or convalescent COVID-19. The chain carries TRBV9 and TRBJ1-6; D remains ambiguous. This CDR3 is CASSGPRQSPLHF. The CDR3 coding sequence is TGTGCCAGCAGCGGCCCTCGACAATCACCCCTCCACTTT. The full variable domain, completed using reference TRBV9 and TRBJ1-6, is DSGVTQTPKHLITATGQRVTLRCSPRSGDLSVYWYQQSLDQGLQFLIQYYNGEERAKGNILERFSAQQFPDLHSELNLSSLELGDSALYFCASSGPRQSPLHFGNGTRLTVT.